The 4 T cell receptor beta chains given below trace back to one sample, sequenced in a study of blood T cells in healthy people across ages. With a J-beta primer mix and a sample-barcoded 5' primer, a second PCR ran about 7 to 12 cycles. TCRdb reprocessed the 5' RACE reads with MiXCR, giving one entry per CDR3 protein. The sample lists around 1,600,000 distinct CDR3 sequences, about 45% occurring once. Sequencing was done on a sample of blood. The receptors here all came from a woman aged 18 to 35 in good health.

The rearrangement uses TRBV2 and TRBJ1-5, with D unclear. CDR3 length equals 14 residues. V lost 8 bases and J lost 0, with 11 bases in between. The V gene's germline CDR1 is SNHLY and CDR2 FYNNEI. CDR3 amino acids: CASGLVNSNQPQHF. CDR3 bases: TGTGCCAGCGGGTTGGTTAATAGCAATCAGCCCCAGCATTTT.

The chain recombines TRBV6-6 with TRBJ1-1; tentative D call: TRBD1 (6 bases). This CDR3 is built from 15 residues. CDR1 is MNHNY, CDR2 SVGAGI, per germline (reference sequence). Trimming took off 2 bases at V and 0 bases at J, with 10 bases between the two ends. The CDR3 loop is CASSYAAGVNTEAFF. The CDR3 nucleotides are TGTGCCAGCAGTTACGCCGCAGGGGTGAACACTGAAGCTTTCTTT.

This clonotype was found a few times. CDR3 bases: TGTGCCAGCAGTTACACTTCCAGGGCGGCTGAAGCTTTCTTT. Encoded protein: CASSYTSRAAEAFF. The chain joins TRBV6-6 to TRBJ1-1; tentative D call: TRBD1 (5 bases). CDR1 MNHNY and CDR2 SVGAGI come from the germline V gene (reference sequence). Trimming stripped 2 bases from V and 6 bases from J, with 13 bases between. The CDR3 is made up of 14 amino acids.

This clonotype came up a few times. The chain recombines TRBV28 with TRBJ1-5, with a tentative D call TRBD1 (5 bases). Trimming cost V 6 bases and J 9 bases, with 15 bases left between them. CDR1 MDHEN and CDR2 SYDVKM come from the germline V gene. The CDR3 runs 13 residues. The CDR3: CASSPDSVRPQHF. CDR3 in DNA: TGTGCCAGCAGCCCCGACAGTGTAAGGCCCCAGCATTTT.